This T cell receptor beta chain was identified in a study of OX40 agonist ivuxolimab in advanced cancers. Study background: Dose-escalation subjects each had hepatocellular carcinoma, melanoma, renal cell or head and neck cancer. Study-wide results and caveats: Averaging showed that CD8+ T cells had more expanded clones than CD4+ did. Expanded peripheral T cell antigen specificity was not determined.

CDR3 length equals 16 residues. J lost 7 bases, V lost 6 bases, and 11 bases had no gene match. Germline V gives CDR1 MNHNY, CDR2 SVGAGI (reference sequence). In its sample, this clone was seen once. Its antigen is not identified. Clones were read by immunoSEQ multiplex PCR, and TCRdb kept only the in-frame ones, dropping some. The table shows some 66,000 clones, with nearly 90% occurring only once. Cycle 7 day 1, cycle 4 day 1, and baseline were the timepoints at which blood was sampled. The chain joins TRBV6-6 to TRBJ2-3; the match to TRBD2 covers 12 bases. The TCR originated in an adult with an advanced solid tumor such as melanoma, head and neck, liver or kidney cancer. Here the sequenced sample was CD4+ or CD8+ T cells sorted from blood, taken in a trial of the OX40 agonist ivuxolimab. CDR3 sequence (DNA): TGTGCCAGCAGGGGATCGACTAGCGGGAGACGTTATACGCAGTATTTT. Its translation: CASRGSTSGRRYTQYF.